The source of this TCR beta chain is a study of Graves' ophthalmopathy and Graves' hyperthyroidism. The V gene's germline CDR1 is ENHRY and CDR2 SYGVKD. The CDR3 contains 12 residues. The V end lost 6 bases, the J end lost 1 base, and 3 bases lay between the germline ends. This clonotype occurred many times. Using RNA transcripts, the TCR beta CDR3 regions were amplified. Second-round multiplex PCR followed a first-round RT-PCR using HTBI primers. MiXCR, applied by TCRdb to the multiplex PCR reads, yields one record per CDR3 protein. The sample yields 500,000 to 800,000 distinct CDR3 sequences, about two fifths seen once.

The sequencing sample was made of peripheral blood. V and J are TRBV10-3 and TRBJ2-2; D is uncertain. The sequence derives from an adult man with Graves' ophthalmopathy. The CDR3 DNA reads as TGTGCCATCAGCGAGAACACCGGGGAGCTGTTTTTT. Amino acids: CAISENTGELFF.